This TCR beta chain was retrieved from a study of shared clonotypes between healthy human individuals. J was trimmed by 4 bases and V by 0 bases; bases with no gene match: 9. The CDR3 length is 17 residues. The V gene's germline CDR1 is SGHRS and CDR2 YFSETQ. TCRdb's copy holds only in-frame clones and misses some; the assay was immunoSEQ multiplex PCR. Among some 2 million clones listed, approximately 95% were seen once. The clonotype originates from a man younger than 35 in good health. The chain combines TRBV5-1 with TRBJ2-1; TRBD1 matches 8 bases. Material: naive CD4+ T cells sorted from blood. Subset reported: CD45RA+ positively selected. CDR3 in DNA: TGCGCCAGCAGCTTGGAGGGGGACAGGCGGTATTACAATGAGCAGTTCTTC. It translates to CASSLEGDRRYYNEQFF.